A selection of T cell receptor beta chains follows, all from one sample in a study of blood T cell repertoires in COVID-19. Method: immunoSEQ multiplex PCR; TCRdb's copy keeps in-frame clones and lacks some. The table lists 200,000 to 250,000 clones, around 81% of them singletons. Sequences were obtained from peripheral blood. The receptors here all came from a woman in her sixties or seventies with acute or convalescent COVID-19. Each CDR3 is given with its conserved first and last residue. D genes are given only for firm matches. Only part of the rows carry a size: once, few, many, or a class if the clone is expanded.

j_call	cdr3_length	d_call	clone_size	v_call	cdr3_aa	cdr3_nt
TRBJ1-5	17	-	-	TRBV6-1	CASSEALGRTLDQPQHF	TGTGCCAGCAGTGAAGCGCTGGGTAGGACTCTGGATCAGCCCCAGCATTTT
TRBJ2-3	18	TRBD2	-	TRBV4-3	CASSQDLLTSGHTDTQYF	TGCGCCAGCAGCCAAGACCTACTGACTAGCGGGCACACAGATACGCAGTATTTT
TRBJ2-3	15	TRBD2	once	TRBV9	CASSLSGGSTDTQYF	TGTGCCAGCAGTCTTAGCGGGGGGAGCACAGATACGCAGTATTTT
TRBJ1-3	14	TRBD1	-	TRBV30	CAWNYRGGGNTIYF	TGTGCCTGGAACTACAGGGGAGGAGGAAACACCATATATTTT
TRBJ2-5	13	-	-	TRBV7-3	CASSLTRQETQYF	TGTGCCAGCAGCTTAACGAGGCAAGAGACCCAGTACTTC
TRBJ1-1	15	-	few	TRBV18	CASSPTNSLNTEAFF	TGTGCCAGCTCCCCAACGAACAGTTTGAACACTGAAGCTTTCTTT
TRBJ2-5	15	-	-	TRBV4-3	CASSPSLGGAETQYF	TGCGCCAGCAGCCCGTCGTTGGGAGGCGCGGAGACCCAGTACTTC
TRBJ1-5	15	TRBD1	-	TRBV18	CASSRTGGLGQPQHF	TGTGCCAGCTCCCGGACAGGGGGCCTTGGTCAGCCCCAGCATTTT
TRBJ2-7	14	-	-	TRBV24-1	CATSASPGRGEQYF	TGTGCCACCAGTGCCTCACCTGGCAGGGGAGAGCAGTACTTC
TRBJ2-3	15	-	-	TRBV9	CASSVVDSKTDTQYF	TGTGCCAGCAGCGTAGTTGATAGCAAGACAGATACGCAGTATTTT
TRBJ2-4	17	-	-	TRBV6-1	CASSDGGRLGTKNIQYF	TGTGCCAGCAGTGATGGGGGTCGACTAGGGACCAAAAACATTCAGTACTTC
TRBJ1-6	16	TRBD1	-	TRBV2	CASSRDSGRMDSPLHF	TGTGCCAGCAGTCGGGACAGCGGTCGCATGGATTCACCCCTCCACTTT
TRBJ1-1	16	TRBD1	-	TRBV5-1	CASSSRQGLQNTEAFF	TGCGCCAGCAGCTCGCGACAGGGGCTACAGAACACTGAAGCTTTCTTT
TRBJ2-1	10	-	-	TRBV20-1	CSAGLGEQFF	TGCAGTGCTGGCCTAGGAGAGCAGTTCTTC
TRBJ2-7	14	-	once	TRBV6-5	CASSYAPGSYEQYF	TGTGCCAGCAGTTATGCCCCGGGCTCCTACGAGCAGTACTTC
TRBJ1-2	11	TRBD1	-	TRBV30	CALRRGRGYTF	TGTGCCCTTAGAAGGGGGCGAGGCTACACCTTC
TRBJ2-5	16	TRBD1	-	TRBV5-8	CASSSDGTGGGETQYF	TGTGCCAGCAGTTCAGACGGGACAGGGGGTGGGGAGACCCAGTACTTC
TRBJ1-2	15	-	-	TRBV7-8	CASSSGVQGWDGYTF	TGTGCCAGCAGCTCAGGGGTGCAGGGCTGGGATGGCTACACCTTC
TRBJ1-5	14	TRBD1	-	TRBV5-1	CASSPDRGGQPQHF	TGCGCCAGCAGCCCGGACAGGGGAGGTCAGCCCCAGCATTTT
TRBJ2-2	17	-	-	TRBV10-3	CAISEGRTGRNTGELFF	TGTGCCATCAGTGAAGGCCGAACGGGGAGGAACACCGGGGAGCTGTTTTTT
TRBJ2-5	15	TRBD1	-	TRBV7-2	CASSLGDRDEETQYF	TGTGCCAGCAGCTTGGGTGACAGGGATGAAGAGACCCAGTACTTC
TRBJ2-3	13	-	-	TRBV11-3	CASSPGTSDTQYF	TGTGCCAGCAGCCCTGGGACTTCAGATACGCAGTATTTT
TRBJ1-5	15	-	-	TRBV6-5	CASLEGGRVDQPQHF	TGTGCCAGTTTAGAGGGAGGCAGGGTAGATCAGCCCCAGCATTTT
TRBJ2-1	16	-	once	TRBV9	CASSARLERWDNEQFF	TGTGCCAGCAGCGCCAGACTAGAACGGTGGGACAATGAGCAGTTCTTC
TRBJ1-6	15	TRBD1	-	TRBV6-5	CASSYTGDGNSPLHF	TGTGCCAGCAGTTACACAGGGGATGGTAATTCACCCCTCCACTTT
TRBJ2-3	16	TRBD2	few	TRBV7-2	CASSSTSGGAKDTQYF	TGTGCCAGCAGCTCTACTAGCGGGGGGGCCAAAGATACGCAGTATTTT
TRBJ2-5	16	-	-	TRBV24-1	CATSDGGTQRRETQYF	TGTGCCACCAGTGATGGAGGGACCCAAAGGCGGGAGACCCAGTACTTC
TRBJ2-2	12	TRBD1	-	TRBV29-1	CSVTGETGELFF	TGCAGCGTTACAGGGGAGACCGGGGAGCTGTTTTTT
TRBJ2-4	13	-	-	TRBV11-2	CASSSTGTNIQYF	TGTGCCAGCAGCTCGACAGGGACTAACATTCAGTACTTC
TRBJ1-4	16	-	-	TRBV6-6	CASSYGRASGREKLFF	TGTGCCAGCAGTTACGGACGGGCCTCGGGAAGGGAAAAACTGTTTTTT
TRBJ2-3	16	TRBD2	-	TRBV30	CAWRLGSGGVADTQYF	TGTGCCTGGAGGTTGGGTAGCGGGGGGGTCGCAGATACGCAGTATTTT
TRBJ1-1	14	-	-	TRBV5-6	CASSLYSQGAEAFF	TGTGCCAGCAGCTTGTATAGTCAGGGCGCTGAAGCTTTCTTT
TRBJ2-7	13	-	-	TRBV10-3	CAISDHSSYEQYF	TGTGCCATCAGTGACCACAGCTCCTACGAGCAGTACTTC
TRBJ2-7	13	-	few	TRBV3-1/TRBV3-2	CASSLLRGGEQYF	TGTGCCAGCAGCCTTCTAAGGGGCGGCGAGCAGTACTTC
TRBJ2-2	18	TRBD2	few	TRBV24-1	CATSDLGTSGTNTGELFF	TGTGCCACCAGTGACCTCGGGACTAGCGGGACGAACACCGGGGAGCTGTTTTTT
TRBJ2-5	16	TRBD2	-	TRBV7-2	CASSLRSRGVQETQYF	TGTGCCAGCAGCTTACGTTCGCGGGGGGTCCAAGAGACCCAGTACTTC
TRBJ2-3	15	-	once	TRBV7-2	CASSLVSSPRDTQYF	TGTGCCAGCAGCTTAGTCTCCTCCCCTAGGGATACGCAGTATTTT
TRBJ2-1	17	TRBD2	-	TRBV5-1	CASSLRPLAGSYNEQFF	TGCGCCAGCAGCTTGCGCCCTCTAGCGGGGTCCTACAATGAGCAGTTCTTC
TRBJ1-2	15	-	-	TRBV11-2	CASSLDRVMNYGYTF	TGTGCCAGCAGCTTAGACAGGGTAATGAACTATGGCTACACCTTC
TRBJ1-4	15	TRBD1	-	TRBV7-3	CASSPTGATNEKLFF	TGTGCCAGCAGCCCAACAGGGGCAACTAATGAAAAACTGTTTTTT
TRBJ1-5	15	-	-	TRBV5-1	CASSLVGAANQPQHF	TGCGCCAGCAGCTTGGTGGGGGCCGCAAATCAGCCCCAGCATTTT
TRBJ2-3	16	TRBD1	-	TRBV29-1	CSVLGVTGGRTDTQYF	TGCAGCGTTTTGGGGGTGACAGGGGGCCGCACAGATACGCAGTATTTT
TRBJ2-5	15	TRBD2	-	TRBV2	CASARTSTRQETQYF	TGTGCCAGCGCCAGGACTAGCACCCGCCAAGAGACCCAGTACTTC
TRBJ1-6	16	-	-	TRBV9	CASSVDAGLGQSPLHF	TGTGCCAGCAGCGTAGATGCAGGGCTAGGTCAATCACCCCTCCACTTT
TRBJ2-2	12	-	-	TRBV7-2	CASSSRGGELFF	TGTGCCAGCAGCTCGCGAGGGGGGGAGCTGTTTTTT
TRBJ1-3	14	TRBD1	few	TRBV5-6	CASRLRGRGNTIYF	TGTGCCAGCAGACTAAGGGGGCGAGGAAACACCATATATTTT
TRBJ1-5	18	TRBD1	-	TRBV18	CASSPQQGDRWGHQPQHF	TGTGCCAGCTCACCGCAACAGGGGGATCGGTGGGGCCATCAGCCCCAGCATTTT
TRBJ2-1	12	-	few	TRBV11-2	CASSLERFEQFF	TGTGCCAGCAGCTTAGAGCGGTTTGAGCAGTTCTTC